What follows is one TCR beta chain and its context. Its antigen is not identified. Generation of TCR cDNA used 5'RACE template switching (which added a universal primer site and UMIs). Via MiXCR, TCRdb re-called the 5' RACE reads, giving one row per CDR3 protein. The data hold around 340,000 distinct CDR3 sequences, with around 12% observed a single time. These data are taken from a study of T cells after yellow fever vaccination. Study-wide results and caveats: Overlap between CD4 and CD8 compartments was detected for a small share of clonotypes.

Per the germline V gene, CDR1 is SGHRS and CDR2 is YFSETQ. The CDR3 loop spans 13 amino acids. Trimming shortened V by 0 bases and J by 2 bases, and 5 bases separated the two germline ends. This sequence was found in a man in his late teens or twenties who received the YFV17D yellow fever vaccine. The V call is TRBV5-1, the J call TRBJ2-5, with D unresolved. Specimen: CD4+ T cells sorted from PBMCs, collected 15 days after the yellow fever booster vaccination. CDR3 in DNA: TGCGCCAGCAGCTTGGTCTTTCAAGAGACCCAGTACTTC. This gives the protein CASSLVFQETQYF.